This TCR beta chain was recovered during a study of blood T cells in healthy people across ages. Germline CDR1 and CDR2: LGHNA and YSLEER. Trimming pared 6 bases from V and 2 bases from J, leaving 13 bases between. This CDR3 comprises 15 residues. Individuals who donated were healthy Caucasians from Russia aged about 6 to 95. Extraction yielded at least 6 micrograms of total RNA per sample. This clonotype was seen a handful of times. The second PCR ran about 6 to 11 cycles with a sample-barcoded 5' primer and J-beta primers. TCRdb reprocessed the 5' RACE reads with MiXCR, giving one entry per CDR3 protein. This sample has 1.5 million to 2 million distinct CDR3 sequences; around 50% occur once, and the top ten carry around 2.1%.

The V and J genes are TRBV4-3 and TRBJ2-2; a possible D gene is TRBD1 (6 bases). This receptor was identified in a woman aged 40 to 55 in good health. Sequencing was carried out using blood. The DNA of the CDR3 is TGCGCCAGCAGACCGGGACATTATAACACCGGGGAGCTGTTTTTT. This gives the protein CASRPGHYNTGELFF.